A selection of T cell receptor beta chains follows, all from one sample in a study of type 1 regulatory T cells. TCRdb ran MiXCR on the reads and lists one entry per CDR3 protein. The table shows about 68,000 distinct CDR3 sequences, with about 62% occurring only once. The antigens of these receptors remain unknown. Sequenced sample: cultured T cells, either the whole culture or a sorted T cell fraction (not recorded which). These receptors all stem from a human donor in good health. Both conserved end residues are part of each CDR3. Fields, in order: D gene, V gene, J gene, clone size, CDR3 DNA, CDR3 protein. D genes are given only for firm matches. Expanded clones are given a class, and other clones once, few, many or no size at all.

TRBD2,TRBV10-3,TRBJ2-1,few,TGTGCCATCAGTGAGTCGGGAGGGGCGAATGAGCAGTTCTTC,CAISESGGANEQFF
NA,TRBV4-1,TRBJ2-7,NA,TGCGCCAGCAGCCAAGTCAGTGCCACCGAGCAGTACTTC,CASSQVSATEQYF
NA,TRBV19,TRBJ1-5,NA,TGTGCCAGTACCGACGGACAGTTGAAGCCCCAGCATTTT,CASTDGQLKPQHF
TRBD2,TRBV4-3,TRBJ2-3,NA,TGCGCCAGCAGCCATGAAACCGGGACTAGCGGTTCTTTGGCAGATACGCAGTATTTT,CASSHETGTSGSLADTQYF
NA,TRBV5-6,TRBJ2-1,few,TGTGCCAGCAGCCGAAACATAGGCGGTTGGGATGAGCAGTTCTTC,CASSRNIGGWDEQFF
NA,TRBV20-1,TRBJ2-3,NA,TGCAGTGACCACGAAGCCAGAGCGGATACGCAGTATTTT,CSDHEARADTQYF
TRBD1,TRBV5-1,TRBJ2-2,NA,TGCGCCAGCAGCTTGAGGACAGGGGCCGGGGAGCTGTTTTTT,CASSLRTGAGELFF
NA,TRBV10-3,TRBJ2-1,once,TGTGCCATCAGAGAAGCGGGCGCGGGCGATGAGCAGTTCTTC,CAIREAGAGDEQFF
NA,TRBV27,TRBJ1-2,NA,TGTGCCAGCACCGCAAGCGGGGTCCCTAACTATGGCTACACCTTC,CASTASGVPNYGYTF
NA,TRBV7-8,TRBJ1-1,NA,TGTGCCAGCCGACAACTGGGAGGCGAAGCTTTCTTT,CASRQLGGEAFF
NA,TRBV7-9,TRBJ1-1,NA,TGTGCCAGCAGGGAGAACACTGAAGCTTTCTTT,CASRENTEAFF
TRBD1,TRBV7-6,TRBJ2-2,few,TGTGCCAGCAGCTCGGACAGGGTCACCGGGGAGCTGTTTTTT,CASSSDRVTGELFF
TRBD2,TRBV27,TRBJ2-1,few,TGTGCCAGCAGTCGTACTAGCGGGAGGTCCTACAATGAGCAGTTCTTC,CASSRTSGRSYNEQFF
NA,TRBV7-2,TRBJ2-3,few,TGTGCCAGCAGCTTAGGACCAGTTGTCCCAGATACGCAGTATTTT,CASSLGPVVPDTQYF
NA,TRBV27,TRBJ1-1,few,TGTGCCAGCAGTTTACCGGGACTGCCGCAGGCTTTCTTT,CASSLPGLPQAFF
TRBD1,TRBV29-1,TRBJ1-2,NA,TGCAGCGTGAACGAGGGACAGAGTAACTATGGCTACACCTTC,CSVNEGQSNYGYTF
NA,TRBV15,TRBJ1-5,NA,TGTGCCACCGCCGGCAGGGCTAGCAATCAGCCCCAGCATTTT,CATAGRASNQPQHF
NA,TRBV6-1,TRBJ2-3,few,TGTGCCAGCAGTGAAAGCGGACTCACAGATACGCAGTATTTT,CASSESGLTDTQYF
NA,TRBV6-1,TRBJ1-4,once,TGTGCCAGCAGTGAAGGGACGTCGAGTGAAAAACTGTTTTTT,CASSEGTSSEKLFF
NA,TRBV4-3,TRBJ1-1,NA,TGCGCCAGCAGCCAAGATTTGAACACTGAAGCTTTCTTT,CASSQDLNTEAFF
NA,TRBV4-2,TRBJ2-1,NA,TGTGCCAGCAGCCAACAGAGGGGACGTAATAGTGGTGGTGAGCAGTTCTTC,CASSQQRGRNSGGEQFF
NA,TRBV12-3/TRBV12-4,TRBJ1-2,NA,TGTGCCAGCAGTTGGGACATGCGGGGCTACACCTTC,CASSWDMRGYTF
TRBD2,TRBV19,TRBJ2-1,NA,TGTGCCAGTAGTATTTTGAGGAGCGGGAGTCCCTACAATGAGCAGTTCTTC,CASSILRSGSPYNEQFF
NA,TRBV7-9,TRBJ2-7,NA,TGTGCCAGCAGCTTTTATGCGGACTCCTACGAGCAGTACTTC,CASSFYADSYEQYF
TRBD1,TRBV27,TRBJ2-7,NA,TGTGCCAGCAGTAGGGACCGGGACAGGGGATCCGAGCAGTACTTC,CASSRDRDRGSEQYF
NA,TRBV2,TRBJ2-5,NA,TGTGCCAGCAGTGAAGAGGGAGAGACCCAGTACTTC,CASSEEGETQYF
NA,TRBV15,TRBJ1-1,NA,TGTGCCACCAGCAGAGAGGGGGGGTTTTCAGTCGACACTGAAACTTTCTTT,CATSREGGFSVDTETFF
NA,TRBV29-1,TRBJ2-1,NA,TGCAGCGCCCAAGCGCGGGAAAACAATGAGCAGTTCTTC,CSAQARENNEQFF
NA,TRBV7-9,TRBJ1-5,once,TGTGCCAGCAGCTTAGGTCGGGGAGGAAGCAATCAGCCCCAGCATTTT,CASSLGRGGSNQPQHF
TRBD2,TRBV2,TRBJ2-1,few,TGTGCCAGCAGTGTCGGTAGCGGGATAAGCTACAATGAGCAGTTCTTC,CASSVGSGISYNEQFF
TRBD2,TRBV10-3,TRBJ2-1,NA,TGTGCCGCCACAGCGGGAGTACCCTACAATGAGCAGTTCTTC,CAATAGVPYNEQFF
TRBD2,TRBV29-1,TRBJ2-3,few,TGCAGCGTCACGACTAGCGGGAGGGCCCCAGATACGCAGTATTTT,CSVTTSGRAPDTQYF
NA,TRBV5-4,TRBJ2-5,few,TGTGCCAGCAGCTTGTTAGACGGCCAAGAGACCCAGTACTTC,CASSLLDGQETQYF
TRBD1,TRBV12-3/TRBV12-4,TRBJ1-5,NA,TGTGCCAGCAGTTTGGGGACAGGGGGCAATCAGCCCCAGCATTTT,CASSLGTGGNQPQHF
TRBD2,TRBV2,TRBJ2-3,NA,TGTGCCAGCAGGGGGACTAGCGGGAGTCGGGATACGCAGTATTTT,CASRGTSGSRDTQYF
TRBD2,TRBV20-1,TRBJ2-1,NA,TGCAGTGCTAGGACTAGCGGGCTAAGCTCCTACAATGAGCAGTTCTTC,CSARTSGLSSYNEQFF
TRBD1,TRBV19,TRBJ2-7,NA,TGTGCCAGTAGAACCGGGACAGGGTTTGACGAGCAGTACTTC,CASRTGTGFDEQYF
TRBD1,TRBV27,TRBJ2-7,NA,TGTGCCAGCAGTGTTGGACAGGGGATCTACGAGCAGTACTTC,CASSVGQGIYEQYF
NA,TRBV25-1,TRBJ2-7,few,TGTGCCAGCGGATCCGTCGGCGAGCAGTACTTC,CASGSVGEQYF
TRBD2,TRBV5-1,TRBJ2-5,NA,TGCGCCAGCAGCACGGGACTAGCGGGAGAGACCCAGTACTTC,CASSTGLAGETQYF
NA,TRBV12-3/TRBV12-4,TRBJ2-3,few,TGTGCCAGCAGTACAGATACGCAGTATTTT,CASSTDTQYF
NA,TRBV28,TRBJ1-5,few,TGTGCCACCGATACAGGAGGCAATCAGCCCCAGCATTTT,CATDTGGNQPQHF